A single sample gave rise to the 24 T cell receptor beta chains below, sequenced in a study of T cells in Graves' hyperthyroidism and ophthalmopathy. RNA transcripts were the template for amplifying TCR beta CDR3 regions. The HTBI primer set drove a first-round RT-PCR of the TCR CDR3. TCRdb analysed the multiplex PCR reads with MiXCR anew, one entry per CDR3 protein. This sample has more than 300,000 distinct CDR3 sequences, with approximately 13% found just once. The sequenced sample was blood. These receptors were collected from a woman in her sixties with Graves' hyperthyroidism.

The chain couples TRBV15 to TRBJ1-4; D gene ambiguous. The length of the CDR3 is 13 residues. Per the germline V gene, CDR1 is LNHNV and CDR2 is YYDKDF (reference sequence). V was cut by 1 base and J by 1 base, with 1 base left in between. CDR3 region: CATSRGTNEKLFF. The DNA for the CDR3 is TGTGCCACCAGCAGAGGAACTAATGAAAAACTGTTTTTT. Full variable domain (missing parts from reference TRBV15 and TRBJ1-4): DAMVIQNPRYQVTQFGKPVTLSCSQTLNHNVMYWYQQKSSQAPKLLFHYYDKDFNNEADTPDNFQSRRPNTSFCFLDIRSPGLGDTAMYLCATSRGTNEKLFFGSGTQLSVL.

This clonotype was counted at least ten times. This sequence joins TRBV29-1 and TRBJ2-6; D call uncertain. Germline V gene sequence: CDR1 SQVTM, CDR2 ANQGSEA. The CDR3 is 12 residues long. V was shortened by 6 bases and J by 0 bases, with 3 bases between the two germline ends. CDR3 protein: CSVSSGANVLTF. The CDR3 DNA reads TGCAGCGTAAGCTCTGGGGCCAACGTCCTGACTTTC.

This clonotype was recorded a few times. CDR3 in DNA: TGTGCCAGCAGCTGGACAGGGGGCCAAGAGACCCAGTACTTC. Encoded protein: CASSWTGGQETQYF. V and J are TRBV27 and TRBJ2-5; TRBD1 agrees at 10 bases. Germline V lookup: CDR1 MNHEY, CDR2 SMNVEV (reference sequence). The CDR3 is 14 amino acids. The ends lost 6 bases at V and 1 base at J; junction bases unmatched: 2.

This clonotype has a count of ten or more. Here the CDR3 reads CASSLVGPQATQYF. DNA for the CDR3: TGTGCCAGCAGCTTAGTTGGTCCCCAGGCTACGCAGTATTTT. The chain recombines TRBV7-9 with TRBJ2-3; D gene ambiguous. This CDR3 has 14 amino acids. Germline V CDR1 and CDR2: SEHNR, FQNEAQ (reference sequence). Between the trimmed V and J ends, which lost 1 base and 8 bases, there was a span of 13 bases.

This clonotype was recorded many times. This chain links TRBV29-1 with TRBJ1-2; the D gene is possibly TRBD1 (5 bases). The CDR3 loop spans 16 amino acids. V shed 2 bases and J shed 0 bases, with 16 bases lying between them. Per germline, CDR1 SQVTM and CDR2 ANQGSEA. The CDR3 protein is CSVEPSWDLTNYGYTF. The CDR3 DNA sequence: TGCAGCGTTGAACCCTCTTGGGACCTCACTAACTATGGCTACACCTTC.

This clonotype was seen repeatedly, ten times or more. This rearrangement joins TRBV6-1 to TRBJ2-2, with 7 bases fitting TRBD2. Per germline, CDR1 MNHNS and CDR2 SASEGT. The trim removed 5 bases at V and 0 bases at J, leaving 3 bases unmatched. The CDR3 has 15 residues. The CDR3 reads CASSWDYANTGELFF. The CDR3 nucleotides are TGTGCCAGCAGTTGGGACTACGCGAACACCGGGGAGCTGTTTTTT.

This clonotype was counted ten times or more. This chain joins TRBV7-2 and TRBJ2-7; 7 bases line up with TRBD1. After removal of 5 bases from V and 2 bases from J, the junction contained 6 bases not matched to a gene. Germline CDR1 is SGHTA and CDR2 is FQGNSA. The CDR3 contains 14 residues. The CDR3: CASSRRQGAYEQYF. In nucleotides, the CDR3 is TGTGCCAGCAGCCGTAGACAGGGAGCCTACGAGCAGTACTTC.

The sample holds a few counts of this clonotype. This rearrangement joins TRBV4-2 to TRBJ1-4; no firm D call. V shed 1 base and J shed 8 bases, with 17 bases lying between them. Germline V gives CDR1 LGHNA, CDR2 YNFKEQ. The CDR3 length is 16 residues. The CDR3 region is CASSQGSGRHWEKLFF. CDR3 coding DNA: TGTGCCAGCAGCCAAGGGTCCGGGAGGCATTGGGAAAAACTGTTTTTT.

This clonotype was seen at least ten times. The chain links TRBV10-3 to TRBJ1-3; the D gene is possibly TRBD1 (6 bases). Trimming left V 0 bases short and J 3 bases short, with 12 bases between. Germline CDR1 ENHRY, CDR2 SYGVKD. The CDR3 spans 16 residues. The CDR3 DNA is TGTGCCATCAGTGAGTCGGCAGGGGTATATGGAAACACCATATATTTT. Encoded protein: CAISESAGVYGNTIYF.

The chain is built from TRBV15 and TRBJ1-2; tentative D call: TRBD1 (6 bases). The CDR3 runs 16 residues. The ends were cut back, 3 bases at V and 0 bases at J, with 14 bases in the middle. Germline V lookup: CDR1 LNHNV, CDR2 YYDKDF (reference sequence). The CDR3 region is CATSSWGQGSNYGYTF. In DNA, the CDR3 is TGTGCCACCAGCAGTTGGGGGCAGGGCTCTAACTATGGCTACACCTTC. Based on the CDR3 plus reference TRBV15 and TRBJ1-2, the full variable domain is DAMVIQNPRYQVTQFGKPVTLSCSQTLNHNVMYWYQQKSSQAPKLLFHYYDKDFNNEADTPDNFQSRRPNTSFCFLDIRSPGLGDTAMYLCATSSWGQGSNYGYTFGSGTRLTVV.

This clonotype was observed many times. The chain employs TRBV11-2 and TRBJ2-7; 9 bases are a match to TRBD2. The CDR3 consists of 16 residues. Trimming at V came to 1 base and at J to 3 bases, leaving 7 bases not matched to a gene. Germline V gene data show CDR1 as SGHAT and CDR2 as FQNNGV. CDR3 sequence: CASSLGNSGSFYEQYF. The CDR3 DNA sequence: TGTGCCAGCAGCTTAGGTAATAGCGGGAGCTTCTACGAGCAGTACTTC.

The rearrangement uses TRBV2 and TRBJ2-3; TRBD2 agrees at 10 bases. Trimming at V came to 6 bases and at J to 6 bases, leaving 12 bases not matched to a gene. The CDR3 is made up of 16 amino acids. CDR1 is SNHLY and CDR2 is FYNNEI in the germline V gene. The CDR3, as DNA: TGTGCCAGCAGCGGAAGCGGGAGGGCCGGGCGGGATACGCAGTATTTT. Encoded protein: CASSGSGRAGRDTQYF.

This clonotype was picked up many times. The V gene is TRBV18, the J gene TRBJ1-2; D might be TRBD1 (6 bases). Germline CDR1 is KGHSH and CDR2 is LQKENI. The CDR3 has 16 amino acids. Trimming took 6 bases from V and 7 from J, leaving 24 bases between them. The CDR3 DNA sequence: TGTGCCAGCTCGCACTCTACAGGGCACGGGAGTAGTGGCTACACCTTC. This translates into CASSHSTGHGSSGYTF.

This clonotype was detected ten times or more. The rearrangement joins TRBV6-1 to TRBJ1-6, with 8 bases lining up with TRBD1. V lost 2 bases to trimming and J lost 8 bases; unmatched junction nucleotides: 11. CDR1 and CDR2 (germline): MNHNS, SASEGT. This CDR3 is built from 17 residues. The chain's CDR3 is CASSERAGTGWDSPLHF. Here the CDR3 DNA reads TGTGCCAGCAGTGAACGGGCAGGGACAGGTTGGGATTCACCCCTCCACTTT.

This clonotype was seen ten or more times. The V and J genes are TRBV5-1 and TRBJ2-6; the D gene could be TRBD1 or TRBD2 (5 bases each). V was trimmed by 5 bases and J by 2 bases, leaving 5 bases between them. CDR3 length: 13 residues. Germline V gives CDR1 SGHRS, CDR2 YFSETQ. The CDR3 is CASRGAGANVLTF. The CDR3, as DNA: TGCGCCAGCAGGGGGGCTGGGGCCAACGTCCTGACTTTC.

At least ten counts were recorded for this clonotype. The genes are TRBV11-3 and TRBJ1-1, with 8 bases aligning to TRBD1. V lost 5 bases to trimming and J lost 4 bases; unmatched junction nucleotides: 3. Per the germline V gene, CDR1 is SGHNT and CDR2 is YENEEA. The CDR3 sequence is 13 residues long. The CDR3, as DNA: TGTGCCAGCAGCGACAGGGGAATCACTGAAGCTTTCTTT. Its translation: CASSDRGITEAFF.

This clonotype showed up many times. The CDR3 loop is CASSLAGVDDTQYF. For the CDR3, the DNA is TGTGCCAGCAGCTTAGCAGGGGTTGACGATACGCAGTATTTT. The rearrangement uses TRBV7-3 and TRBJ2-3; the D gene is possibly TRBD1 (6 bases). CDR1 is SGHTA and CDR2 is FQGTGA in the germline V gene. CDR3 size: 14 residues. V lost 2 bases and J 6 bases, leaving 12 bases between the germline ends.

In this sample, this clonotype turned up many times. This chain links TRBV11-3 with TRBJ2-1; TRBD2 agrees at 7 bases. The CDR3 covers 14 residues. The germline gives CDR1 SGHNT, CDR2 YENEEA. Trimming cost V 4 bases and J 4 bases; bases outside gene matches: 4. This chain's CDR3 is CASSSTSVYNEQFF. The CDR3 DNA reads TGTGCCAGCAGCTCAACTAGCGTTTACAATGAGCAGTTCTTC.

This clonotype was counted only a few times. The rearrangement joins TRBV19 to TRBJ1-5; D may be TRBD1 (6 bases). The CDR3 totals 15 residues. Per the germline V gene, CDR1 is LNHDA and CDR2 is SQIVND (reference sequence). V lost 4 bases, J lost 1 base, and 11 bases lay in between. The CDR3 region has the DNA TGTGCCAGTAGTAGGACAGCTACGAGCAATCAGCCCCAGCATTTT. Translating gives CASSRTATSNQPQHF.

This clonotype was counted ten times or more. J is TRBJ1-5 and V is TRBV10-3; TRBD1 is a possible D gene (6 bases). Germline V gene lookup returns CDR1 ENHRY and CDR2 SYGVKD. The CDR3 has 14 amino acids. V was shortened by 5 bases and J by 2 bases, with 10 bases between the two germline ends. The CDR3 loop reads CAISRGGGNQPQHF. The CDR3 DNA reads as TGTGCCATCAGTCGGGGGGGCGGCAATCAGCCCCAGCATTTT.

This clonotype was found many times. The J gene is TRBJ2-3, the V gene TRBV24-1; TRBD2 aligns across 12 bases. Losses at the gene ends were 3 bases for V and 3 bases for J; bases not matched to a gene: 3. Germline values: CDR1 KGHDR, CDR2 SFDVKD. This CDR3 has 16 amino acids. In DNA form, the CDR3 reads TGTGCCACCAGTGATCAGACTAGCGGGAGTACAGATACGCAGTATTTT. Its translation: CATSDQTSGSTDTQYF.

The CDR3 sequence is CASSSRTSNNEQFF. DNA for the CDR3: TGTGCCAGCAGCTCTAGGACGTCAAACAATGAGCAGTTCTTC. The chain couples TRBV7-8 to TRBJ2-1; the D is unclear. This CDR3 is 14 amino acids long. CDR1 is SGHVS, CDR2 FQNEAQ, per germline. The ends were cut back, 4 bases at V and 5 bases at J, with 12 bases in the middle. The whole variable domain, filled in from reference TRBV7-8 and TRBJ2-1, reads GAGVSQSPRYKVAKRGQDVALRCDPISGHVSLFWYQQALGQGPEFLTYFQNEAQLDKSGLPSDRFFAERPEGSVSTLKIQRTQQEDSAVYLCASSSRTSNNEQFFGPGTRLTVL.

Ten or more counts support this clonotype. This chain links TRBV20-1 with TRBJ2-7; D call uncertain. Germline V lookup: CDR1 DFQATT, CDR2 SNEGSKA (reference sequence). The CDR3 contains 13 residues. Between the trimmed V and J ends, which lost 5 bases and 5 bases, there was a span of 16 bases. The CDR3 DNA reads as TGCAGTGCTCACTCAGGTCTAGGTGACGAGCAGTACTTC. Amino acids: CSAHSGLGDEQYF.

This clonotype has at least ten counts. This rearrangement joins TRBV2 to TRBJ2-2; possible D gene TRBD2, 6 bases. Germline CDR1 and CDR2: SNHLY and FYNNEI. Trimming cost V 8 bases and J 0 bases, with 13 bases left between them. The CDR3 loop spans 15 amino acids. CDR3 loop: CASRSGTSNTGELFF. In DNA, the CDR3 is TGTGCCAGCCGATCCGGGACTTCGAACACCGGGGAGCTGTTTTTT.